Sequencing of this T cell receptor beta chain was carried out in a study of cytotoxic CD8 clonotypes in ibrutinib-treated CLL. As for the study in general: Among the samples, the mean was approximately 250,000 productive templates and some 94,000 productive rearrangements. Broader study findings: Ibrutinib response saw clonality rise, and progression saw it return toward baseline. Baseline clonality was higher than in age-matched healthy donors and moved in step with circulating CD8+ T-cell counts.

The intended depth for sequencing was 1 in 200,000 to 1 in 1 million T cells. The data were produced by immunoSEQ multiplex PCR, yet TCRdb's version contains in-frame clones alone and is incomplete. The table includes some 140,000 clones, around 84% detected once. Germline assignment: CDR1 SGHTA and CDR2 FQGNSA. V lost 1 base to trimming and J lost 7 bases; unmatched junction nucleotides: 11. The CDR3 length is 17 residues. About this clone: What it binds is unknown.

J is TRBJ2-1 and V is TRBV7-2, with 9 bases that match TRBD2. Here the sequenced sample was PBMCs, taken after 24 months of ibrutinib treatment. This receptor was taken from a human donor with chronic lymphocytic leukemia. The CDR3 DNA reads TGTGCCAGCAGCTTAGATTTTGGCGGGGGGGCCAAAAATGAGCAGTTCTTC. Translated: CASSLDFGGGAKNEQFF.